This TCR beta chain was sequenced in a study of blood T cell repertoires in COVID-19. For the study at large: Material from acute and convalescent COVID-19 was sourced from the United States, Italy and Spain. The analysed material was cDNA or gDNA that came from T cells, B-cell-depleted T cells, or PBMCs.

The repertoire was sequenced with immunoSEQ multiplex PCR; TCRdb's copy has only in-frame clones and lacks some. The sample lists a few hundred thousand clones, approximately 90% occurring once. Recruits, aged roughly 18 to 95 years, lived in 24 US areas. Before being deemed recovered, Cohort 3 donors had two negative PCRs, clearance, or symptom resolution. The sample consisted of PBMCs or T cells enriched from blood (not recorded which). The sequence derives from a man aged 25 to 40 who had recovered from COVID-19.

The DNA of the CDR3 is TGTGCCAGCAGCGGTAATACCCTGAGCTCTGGAAACACCATATATTTT. This sequence encodes CASSGNTLSSGNTIYF. V and J are TRBV13 and TRBJ1-3, with D uncertain. V was shortened by 5 bases and J by 0 bases, with 14 bases between the two germline ends. The CDR3 is 16 residues long. The V gene's germline CDR1 is PRHDT and CDR2 FYEKMQ (reference sequence). The whole variable domain, remainder taken from reference TRBV13 and TRBJ1-3, is AAGVIQSPRHLIKEKRETATLKCYPIPRHDTVYWYQQGPGQDPQFLISFYEKMQSDKGSIPDRFSAQQFSDYHSELNMSSLELGDSALYFCASSGNTLSSGNTIYFGEGSWLTVV.